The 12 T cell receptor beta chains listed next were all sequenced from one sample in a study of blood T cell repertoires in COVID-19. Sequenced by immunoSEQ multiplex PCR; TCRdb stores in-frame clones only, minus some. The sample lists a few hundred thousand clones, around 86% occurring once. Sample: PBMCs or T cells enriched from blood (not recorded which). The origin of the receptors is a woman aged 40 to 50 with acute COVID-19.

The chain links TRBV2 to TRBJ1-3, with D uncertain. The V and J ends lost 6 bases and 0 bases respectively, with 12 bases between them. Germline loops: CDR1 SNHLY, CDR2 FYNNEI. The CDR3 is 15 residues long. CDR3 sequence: CASRTDTFSGNTIYF. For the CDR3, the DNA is TGTGCCAGCAGAACCGACACCTTCTCTGGAAACACCATATATTTT.

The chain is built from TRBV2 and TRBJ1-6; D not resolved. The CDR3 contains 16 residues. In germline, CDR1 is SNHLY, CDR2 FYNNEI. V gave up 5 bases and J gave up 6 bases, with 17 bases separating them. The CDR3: CASSPWTGIPNSPLHF. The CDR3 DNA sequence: TGTGCCAGCAGTCCCTGGACGGGGATACCTAATTCACCCCTCCACTTT.

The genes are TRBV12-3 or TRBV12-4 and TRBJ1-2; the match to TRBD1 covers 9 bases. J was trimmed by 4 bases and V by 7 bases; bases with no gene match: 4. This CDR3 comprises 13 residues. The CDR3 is CASTPDRGYGYTF. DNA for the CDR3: TGTGCCAGCACCCCGGACAGGGGCTATGGCTACACCTTC.

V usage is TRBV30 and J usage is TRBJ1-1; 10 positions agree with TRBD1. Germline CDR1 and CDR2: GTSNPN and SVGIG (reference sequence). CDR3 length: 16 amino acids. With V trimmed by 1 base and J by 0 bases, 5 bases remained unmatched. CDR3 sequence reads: CAWSGGDRGVNTEAFF. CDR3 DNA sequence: TGTGCCTGGAGTGGAGGGGACAGGGGAGTGAACACTGAAGCTTTCTTT.

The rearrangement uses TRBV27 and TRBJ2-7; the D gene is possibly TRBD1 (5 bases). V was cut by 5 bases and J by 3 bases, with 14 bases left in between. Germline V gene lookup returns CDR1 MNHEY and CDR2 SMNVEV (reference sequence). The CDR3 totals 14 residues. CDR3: CASSKGPQDYEQYF. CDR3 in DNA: TGTGCCAGCAGTAAGGGGCCTCAGGACTACGAGCAGTACTTC.

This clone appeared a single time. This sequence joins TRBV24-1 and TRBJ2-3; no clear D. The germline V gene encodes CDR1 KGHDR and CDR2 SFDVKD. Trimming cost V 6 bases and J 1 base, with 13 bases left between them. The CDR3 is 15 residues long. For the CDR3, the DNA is TGTGCCACCAGTAGGCAGGCTAAAGGCACAGATACGCAGTATTTT. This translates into CATSRQAKGTDTQYF.

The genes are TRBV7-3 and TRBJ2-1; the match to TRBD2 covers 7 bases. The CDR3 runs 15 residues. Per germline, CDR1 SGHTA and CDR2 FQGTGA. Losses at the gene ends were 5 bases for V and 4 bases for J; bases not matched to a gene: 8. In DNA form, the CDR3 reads TGTGCCAGCAGCCAAAGCGGAGCGGGGTACAATGAGCAGTTCTTC. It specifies CASSQSGAGYNEQFF.

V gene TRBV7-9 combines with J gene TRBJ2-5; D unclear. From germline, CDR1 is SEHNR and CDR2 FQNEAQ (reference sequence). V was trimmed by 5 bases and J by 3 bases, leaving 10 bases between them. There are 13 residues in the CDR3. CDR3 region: CASSPGAEETQYF. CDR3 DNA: TGTGCCAGCAGCCCAGGTGCTGAAGAGACCCAGTACTTC. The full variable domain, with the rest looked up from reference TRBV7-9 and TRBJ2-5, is DTGVSQNPRHKITKRGQNVTFRCDPISEHNRLYWYRQTLGQGPEFLTYFQNEAQLEKSRLLSDRFSAERPKGSFSTLEIQRTEQGDSAMYLCASSPGAEETQYFGPGTRLLVL.

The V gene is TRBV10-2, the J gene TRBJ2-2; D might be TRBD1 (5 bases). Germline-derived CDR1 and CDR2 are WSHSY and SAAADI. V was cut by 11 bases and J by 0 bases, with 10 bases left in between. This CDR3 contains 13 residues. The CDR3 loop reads CACEQANTGELFF. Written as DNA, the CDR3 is TGCGCCTGCGAACAGGCGAACACCGGGGAGCTGTTTTTT.

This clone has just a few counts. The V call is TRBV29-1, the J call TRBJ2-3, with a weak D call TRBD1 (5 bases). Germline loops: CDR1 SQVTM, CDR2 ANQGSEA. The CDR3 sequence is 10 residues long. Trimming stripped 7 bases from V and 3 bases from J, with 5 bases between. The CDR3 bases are TGCAGCGGGACAACAGATACGCAGTATTTT. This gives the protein CSGTTDTQYF.

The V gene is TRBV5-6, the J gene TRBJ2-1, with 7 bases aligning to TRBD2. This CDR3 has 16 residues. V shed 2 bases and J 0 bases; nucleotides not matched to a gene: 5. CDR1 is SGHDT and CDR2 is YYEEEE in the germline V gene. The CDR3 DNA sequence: TGTGCCAGCAGCTTCCTAGGCGGGAGCTCCTACAATGAGCAGTTCTTC. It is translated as CASSFLGGSSYNEQFF.

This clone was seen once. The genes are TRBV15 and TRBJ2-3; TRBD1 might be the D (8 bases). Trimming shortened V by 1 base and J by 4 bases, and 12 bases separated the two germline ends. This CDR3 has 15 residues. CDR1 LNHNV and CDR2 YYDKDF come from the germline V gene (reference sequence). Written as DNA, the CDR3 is TGTGCCACCAGCAGAGGCACAGGGGGGGCAGATACGCAGTATTTT. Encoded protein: CATSRGTGGADTQYF.